This T cell receptor beta chain stems from a study of cytomegalovirus exposure and HLA in healthy donors. To note about this clone: The antigen remains undetermined.

Overall study results and limits: Follow-up analysis later connected one missense variant in DCLRE1C with trimming of TCR beta V- and J-genes. Most TCRs appeared rarely, but some public TCRs recurred in many donors.

At collection, donors were nominally healthy, but unrecorded immune exposures were probable. The PCR had 60 Vbeta and 13 Jbeta primers. Repertoires were generated with immunoSEQ multiplex PCR, while TCRdb's copy carries only in-frame clones and drops some. The repertoire includes 60,000 to 75,000 clones, 85% of them detected once, and roughly 10% sits in the top ten. The CDR3 has 16 residues. Germline trimming cut 0 bases from V and 2 bases from J; bases unmatched to any gene: 5. The germline V gene has CDR1 SGDLS and CDR2 YYNGEE. The rearrangement links TRBV9 to TRBJ2-1; 7 positions match TRBD2. This receptor was obtained from a female donor in good health and CMV-seronegative. Sample: PBMCs. The CDR3 nucleotides are TGTGCCAGCAGCGTAGGGGCTAGCGGTGCCTACAATGAGCAGTTCTTC. Translation gives CASSVGASGAYNEQFF.